This T cell receptor (beta chain) was sequenced during a study of blood T cell repertoires in COVID-19. Turning to the study itself: From the United States, Italy and Spain came samples of acute and convalescent COVID-19. PBMCs, B-cell-depleted T cells, or T cells provided the cDNA or gDNA that made up the material.

Germline V lookup: CDR1 LGHDT, CDR2 YNNKEL (reference sequence). The V and J ends lost 0 bases and 7 bases respectively, with 16 bases between them. The CDR3 covers 16 residues. As processed by the authors: Counts of nucleated cells, estimated from reference gene primer amplification, were obtained. The table came from immunoSEQ multiplex PCR; TCRdb's copy has only in-frame clones and leaves some out. V, J and clone size derive from that table, while D and trimming were established from the DNA sequence. The data contain nearly 60,000 clones, about 84% of them singletons. The clonotype comes from a man aged 35-49 years with active COVID-19. Sequenced sample: peripheral blood. J is TRBJ2-1 and V is TRBV3-1 (or the pseudogene TRBV3-2); TRBD2 is a possible D gene (5 bases). The CDR3 here is CASSQEGWERENEQFF. The CDR3 bases are TGTGCCAGCAGCCAAGAAGGGTGGGAGAGGGAGAATGAGCAGTTCTTC.